A single sample gave rise to the 10 T cell receptor beta chains below, sequenced in a study of CD8 T cells in ankylosing spondylitis. TCRdb processed the 5' RACE reads anew with MiXCR; each CDR3 protein has one entry. The sample yields about 250,000 distinct CDR3 sequences, approximately 30% seen once. Sequencing used blood, either unsorted or a sorted T cell fraction (not recorded which). All receptors derive from a male donor with ankylosing spondylitis or in good health (not recorded which).

Details on this clonotype: This likely comes from a read error, as the CDR3 has no conserved phenylalanine or tryptophan at its end. The chain carries TRBV5-1 and TRBJ1-5, with unresolved D. V was cut by 4 bases and J by 4 bases, with 9 bases left in between. Germline values: CDR1 SGHRS, CDR2 YFSETQ. The CDR3 is 13 residues long. Here the CDR3 reads CASSLDGNQPQHL. CDR3 in DNA: TGCGCCAGCAGCCTGGATGGGAATCAGCCCCAGCATTTG.

The chain joins TRBV5-5 to TRBJ2-5, with 8 bases aligning to TRBD1. The V and J ends lost 5 bases and 5 bases, in that order; junction bases with no gene match: 5. This CDR3 has 13 amino acids. Per the germline V gene, CDR1 is SGHKS and CDR2 is YYEKEE (reference sequence). This chain's CDR3 is CASRPTGAETQYF. The CDR3 DNA follows: TGTGCCAGCAGACCGACAGGGGCGGAGACCCAGTACTTC.

This clonotype has just a few counts. The CDR3 bases are TGTGCCAGCAGTTTAAGGGCTAGCGGGGGGGCAAGATGGGGGCAGTTCTTC. Translation gives CASSLRASGGARWGQFF. This chain joins TRBV27 and TRBJ2-1; 12 bases match TRBD2. V lost 2 bases to trimming and J lost 12 bases; unmatched junction nucleotides: 14. The CDR3 loop spans 17 amino acids. Germline loops: CDR1 MNHEY, CDR2 SMNVEV (reference sequence).

This clonotype was detected a few times. This rearrangement joins TRBV5-1 to TRBJ1-1; TRBD1 matches at 8 bases. The CDR3 covers 14 residues. Trimming took 3 bases from V and 1 from J; bases not matched to a gene: 2. CDR1 and CDR2 from the germline V gene are SGHRS and YFSETQ. The CDR3 region is CASSWTGSNTEAFF. Here the CDR3 DNA reads TGCGCCAGCAGCTGGACAGGGTCGAACACTGAAGCTTTCTTT.

The sample holds a few counts of this clonotype. This chain links TRBV5-1 with TRBJ1-1; 8 nucleotides line up with TRBD1. CDR3 length equals 14 residues. Trimming cost V 4 bases and J 4 bases; bases outside gene matches: 6. Germline V gene sequence: CDR1 SGHRS, CDR2 YFSETQ. The CDR3 nucleotides read TGCGCCAGCAGCGCTACAGGGGGGGTCACTGAAGCTTTCTTT. Amino acid sequence: CASSATGGVTEAFF. Combining the CDR3 with reference TRBV5-1 and TRBJ1-1 gives the whole variable domain KAGVTQTPRYLIKTRGQQVTLSCSPISGHRSVSWYQQTPGQGLQFLFEYFSETQRNKGNFPGRFSGRQFSNSRSEMNVSTLELGDSALYLCASSATGGVTEAFFGQGTRLTVV.

CDR3 bases: TGCGCCAGCAGCTTGTTTCGGATGAACACTGAAGCTTTCTTT. This encodes CASSLFRMNTEAFF. The chain uses TRBV5-1 and TRBJ1-1; no firm D call. V was cut by 1 base and J by 0 bases, with 7 bases left in between. The CDR3 length is 14 residues. Germline V lookup: CDR1 SGHRS, CDR2 YFSETQ.

The count of this clonotype is one. This chain links TRBV3-1 with TRBJ1-1, with D tentatively TRBD1 (5 bases). The ends were cut back, 1 base at V and 6 bases at J, with 12 bases in the middle. The germline gives CDR1 LGHDT, CDR2 YNNKEL (reference sequence). The CDR3 runs to 14 residues. The CDR3 DNA is TGTGCCAGCAGCCAAGCGGACAATGAGGCTGAAGCTTTCTTT. It codes for CASSQADNEAEAFF. The variable domain in full, with the rest retrieved from reference TRBV3-1 and TRBJ1-1, is DTAVSQTPKYLVTQMGNDKSIKCEQNLGHDTMYWYKQDSKKFLKIMFSYNNKELIINETVPNRFSPKSPDKAHLNLHINSLELGDSAVYFCASSQADNEAEAFFGQGTRLTVV.

In this sample, this clonotype turned up a few times. The chain carries TRBV7-2 and TRBJ2-3, with a weak D call TRBD1 (5 bases). CDR3 size: 15 residues. Germline lookup yields CDR1 SGHTA and CDR2 FQGNSA. Trimming took off 5 bases at V and 0 bases at J, with 12 bases between the two ends. In DNA, the CDR3 is TGTGCCAGCAGCCACCAGACAGATAGCACAGATACGCAGTATTTT. Its translation is CASSHQTDSTDTQYF.

J is TRBJ2-5 and V is TRBV10-3, with no clear D. Germline assignment: CDR1 ENHRY and CDR2 SYGVKD. With 0 bases removed from V and 4 bases from J, the gap between germline ends came to 9 bases. The CDR3 length is 14 residues. The CDR3 reads CAISESGSRETQYF. The CDR3 nucleotides are TGTGCCATCAGTGAGTCAGGTAGTAGAGAGACCCAGTACTTC.

At least ten counts were recorded for this clonotype. The chain uses TRBV6-1 and TRBJ2-5; TRBD1 matches at 9 bases. CDR3 length: 14 amino acids. Germline CDR1 is MNHNS and CDR2 is SASEGT. V was clipped by 6 bases and J by 3 bases; unmatched bases: 5. CDR3 region: CASSQGQGKETQYF. The CDR3 nucleotides read TGTGCCAGCAGCCAGGGACAGGGTAAAGAGACCCAGTACTTC.